This is a list of T cell receptor beta chains from one sample in a study of response to subunit inactivated influenza vaccine. TCRdb called the RT-PCR reads again in MiXCR, with one record for every CDR3 protein. The profile shows 550,000 to 800,000 distinct CDR3 sequences, about a sixth of them singletons. Source: PBMCs from blood, taken about 11 days after vaccination. The origin of the receptors is a man over 45 who received an inactivated influenza vaccine. CDR3s include the opening cysteine and the closing phenylalanine or tryptophan. Each record gives: V gene, J gene, clone size, D gene, CDR3 DNA, CDR3 protein. D genes are given only for firm matches. Only part of the rows carry a size: once, few, many, or a class if the clone is expanded.

v_gene: TRBV5-4
j_gene: TRBJ1-1
abundance: .
d_gene: .
CDR3nt: TGTGCCAGCAGCTTGGCAGGGGCACACACTGAAGCTTTCTTT
CDR3aa: CASSLAGAHTEAFF

v_gene: TRBV20-1
j_gene: TRBJ2-7
abundance: .
d_gene: TRBD2
CDR3nt: TGCAGTGCCCCGGGACTAGATACCTACGAGCAGTACTTC
CDR3aa: CSAPGLDTYEQYF

v_gene: TRBV6-2/TRBV6-3
j_gene: TRBJ2-5
abundance: .
d_gene: .
CDR3nt: TGTGCCAGCACGCGGGCAAGGTGGGAGACCCAGTACTTC
CDR3aa: CASTRARWETQYF

v_gene: TRBV5-1
j_gene: TRBJ2-7
abundance: .
d_gene: .
CDR3nt: TGCGCCAGCAGTCGTAGCGACCCCCACGGCGAGCAGTACTTC
CDR3aa: CASSRSDPHGEQYF

v_gene: TRBV6-2/TRBV6-3
j_gene: TRBJ2-7
abundance: once
d_gene: TRBD2
CDR3nt: TGTGCCAGCAGTGGACTAGCGGGAGGACCTCCTGAAGAGCAGTACTTC
CDR3aa: CASSGLAGGPPEEQYF

v_gene: TRBV5-1
j_gene: TRBJ1-6
abundance: .
d_gene: .
CDR3nt: TGCGCCAGCAGCTCCGATGGACCCCTCCACTTT
CDR3aa: CASSSDGPLHF

v_gene: TRBV5-1
j_gene: TRBJ2-1
abundance: many
d_gene: .
CDR3nt: TGCGCCAGCAGTTCTTCCGGGAGCCCCTACAATGAGCAGTTCTTC
CDR3aa: CASSSSGSPYNEQFF

v_gene: TRBV10-3
j_gene: TRBJ1-1
abundance: few
d_gene: .
CDR3nt: TGTGCCATCAGCCATGACACTGAAGCTTTCTTT
CDR3aa: CAISHDTEAFF

v_gene: TRBV6-5
j_gene: TRBJ2-7
abundance: few
d_gene: TRBD1
CDR3nt: TGTGCCAGCAGTTACGTTTTCGGGACAGGCACCTCTGAGCAGTACTTC
CDR3aa: CASSYVFGTGTSEQYF

v_gene: TRBV5-1
j_gene: TRBJ2-1
abundance: many
d_gene: TRBD1
CDR3nt: TGCGCCAGCAGCTGGGGGATGGGACAGAGCAATGAGCAGTTCTTC
CDR3aa: CASSWGMGQSNEQFF

v_gene: TRBV28
j_gene: TRBJ2-7
abundance: .
d_gene: .
CDR3nt: TGTGCCAGCAGGCCCGGGACCGCGAGTAGCGAGCAGTACTTC
CDR3aa: CASRPGTASSEQYF

v_gene: TRBV4-2
j_gene: TRBJ1-2
abundance: .
d_gene: .
CDR3nt: TGTGCCAGCAGCCAAGATACCACAGGATGGGGCTACACCTTC
CDR3aa: CASSQDTTGWGYTF

v_gene: TRBV9
j_gene: TRBJ2-1
abundance: once
d_gene: TRBD2
CDR3nt: TGTGCCAGCAGCAAGCGGGAGGGGCTTCGGAATGAGCAGTTCTTC
CDR3aa: CASSKREGLRNEQFF

v_gene: TRBV9
j_gene: TRBJ2-7
abundance: few
d_gene: TRBD2
CDR3nt: TGTGCCAGCAGCGTAGGGACTAGCAGCGAGCAGTACTTC
CDR3aa: CASSVGTSSEQYF

v_gene: TRBV15
j_gene: TRBJ2-1
abundance: few
d_gene: TRBD1
CDR3nt: TGTGCCACCAGCAGAGTTGGGACAGGCAATGAGCAGTTCTTC
CDR3aa: CATSRVGTGNEQFF

v_gene: TRBV20-1
j_gene: TRBJ1-2
abundance: few
d_gene: .
CDR3nt: TGCAGTGCCCCTGGGGGCCCGAACTATGGCTACACCTTC
CDR3aa: CSAPGGPNYGYTF

v_gene: TRBV5-1
j_gene: TRBJ2-7
abundance: .
d_gene: .
CDR3nt: TGCGCCAGCAGCGGTATGAGGGGACTCTCCTACGAGCAGTACTTC
CDR3aa: CASSGMRGLSYEQYF

v_gene: TRBV12-3/TRBV12-4
j_gene: TRBJ2-4
abundance: .
d_gene: TRBD1
CDR3nt: TGTGCCAGCAGTTTAGCGACAGGGTGGCAGAACATTCAGTACTTC
CDR3aa: CASSLATGWQNIQYF

v_gene: TRBV12-3/TRBV12-4
j_gene: TRBJ1-1
abundance: .
d_gene: .
CDR3nt: TGTGCCAGCAGTCGCTACGGTCAGGCGGCGAACACTGAAGCTTTCTTT
CDR3aa: CASSRYGQAANTEAFF

v_gene: TRBV9
j_gene: TRBJ2-7
abundance: few
d_gene: .
CDR3nt: TGTGCCAGCAGCGTTGGTGTGTCTGACGAGCAGTACTTC
CDR3aa: CASSVGVSDEQYF

v_gene: TRBV7-6
j_gene: TRBJ2-7
abundance: .
d_gene: .
CDR3nt: TGTGCCAGCAGCGAGCGGGCCTACGAGCAGTACTTC
CDR3aa: CASSERAYEQYF

v_gene: TRBV14
j_gene: TRBJ2-7
abundance: few
d_gene: .
CDR3nt: TGTGCCAGCAGCCAACTAGCAGGAGAGCAGTACTTC
CDR3aa: CASSQLAGEQYF

v_gene: TRBV5-4
j_gene: TRBJ1-1
abundance: few
d_gene: TRBD1
CDR3nt: TGTGCCAGCAGCCCGGGGACAGTGGGTGAAGCTTTCTTT
CDR3aa: CASSPGTVGEAFF

v_gene: TRBV6-1
j_gene: TRBJ1-6
abundance: few
d_gene: .
CDR3nt: TGTGCCAGCCTACGGGAGGGGACACCGAGCTCCTATAATTCACCCCTCCACTTT
CDR3aa: CASLREGTPSSYNSPLHF

v_gene: TRBV5-5
j_gene: TRBJ2-4
abundance: few
d_gene: .
CDR3nt: TGTGCCAGCAGCTTGTCGCGGAACGTGCGGGGCAAAAACATTCAGTACTTC
CDR3aa: CASSLSRNVRGKNIQYF

v_gene: TRBV20-1
j_gene: TRBJ2-5
abundance: .
d_gene: TRBD2
CDR3nt: TGCAGTGCTGTAGCGGGAGGATCTGGAGAGACCCAGTACTTC
CDR3aa: CSAVAGGSGETQYF

v_gene: TRBV2
j_gene: TRBJ2-5
abundance: .
d_gene: .
CDR3nt: TGTGCAACCAAAACGGTACAAGAGACCCAGTACTTC
CDR3aa: CATKTVQETQYF

v_gene: TRBV24-1
j_gene: TRBJ1-2
abundance: many
d_gene: .
CDR3nt: TGTGCCACCAGTGATTTAGAAGGGTATGGCTACACCTTC
CDR3aa: CATSDLEGYGYTF

v_gene: TRBV29-1
j_gene: TRBJ2-1
abundance: few
d_gene: TRBD2
CDR3nt: TGCAGCGTTCCCCAGCGGGAGAGACAGTTCTTC
CDR3aa: CSVPQRERQFF

v_gene: TRBV20-1
j_gene: TRBJ2-7
abundance: .
d_gene: .
CDR3nt: TGCAGTGCTAGGTCTGCTACCTCCTACGAGCAGTACTTC
CDR3aa: CSARSATSYEQYF

v_gene: TRBV12-3/TRBV12-4
j_gene: TRBJ2-3
abundance: many
d_gene: .
CDR3nt: TGTGCCAGCAGTTTAGGGTGGGGTATCGGCACAGATACGCAGTATTTT
CDR3aa: CASSLGWGIGTDTQYF

v_gene: TRBV7-9
j_gene: TRBJ2-1
abundance: many
d_gene: TRBD1
CDR3nt: TGTGCCAGCAGACCAGACAGGGGTAATGAGCAGTTCTTC
CDR3aa: CASRPDRGNEQFF

v_gene: TRBV9
j_gene: TRBJ2-6
abundance: .
d_gene: .
CDR3nt: TGTGCCAGCACCGACGACAGAAGAGGAGGAGGGGCCAACGTCCTGACTTTC
CDR3aa: CASTDDRRGGGANVLTF

v_gene: TRBV12-5
j_gene: TRBJ1-5
abundance: .
d_gene: TRBD1
CDR3nt: TGTGCTAGTGGTTTGGTAGCCCGGGGGGGACAGGGGCCGAATCAGCCCCAGCATTTT
CDR3aa: CASGLVARGGQGPNQPQHF

v_gene: TRBV18
j_gene: TRBJ2-1
abundance: .
d_gene: TRBD2
CDR3nt: TGTGCCAGCTCCCCTACTAGCGGGGGGCTTCGTGAGCAGCTCTTC
CDR3aa: CASSPTSGGLREQLF

v_gene: TRBV6-1
j_gene: TRBJ1-1
abundance: .
d_gene: .
CDR3nt: TGTGCCAGCAGCCACCGGGGCTCGATGAACACTGAAGCTTTCTTT
CDR3aa: CASSHRGSMNTEAFF

v_gene: TRBV12-3/TRBV12-4
j_gene: TRBJ1-1
abundance: .
d_gene: .
CDR3nt: TGTGCCAGCAGTTTACGGCAGGTGGGGGGGAACACTGAAGCTTTCTTT
CDR3aa: CASSLRQVGGNTEAFF

v_gene: TRBV4-3
j_gene: TRBJ2-1
abundance: .
d_gene: .
CDR3nt: TGCGCCAGCAGCCCCGGACGGCAGGGCACGAACAATGAGCAGTTCTTC
CDR3aa: CASSPGRQGTNNEQFF

v_gene: TRBV12-5
j_gene: TRBJ2-1
abundance: few
d_gene: TRBD1
CDR3nt: TGTGCTAGTGGCCCGGACAGGGAAAATAATGAGCAGTTCTTC
CDR3aa: CASGPDRENNEQFF

v_gene: TRBV7-9
j_gene: TRBJ2-5
abundance: many
d_gene: .
CDR3nt: TGTGCCAGCAGCCTCCGGGGTGCGGAGACCCAGTACTTC
CDR3aa: CASSLRGAETQYF

v_gene: TRBV24-1
j_gene: TRBJ2-3
abundance: few
d_gene: .
CDR3nt: TGTGCCACCAGTGACCCGGTGATCACCAAGCAGTATTTT
CDR3aa: CATSDPVITKQYF

v_gene: TRBV25-1
j_gene: TRBJ2-3
abundance: many
d_gene: .
CDR3nt: TGTGCCAGCAGCCAAGCGGCCTTAGCAGATACGCAGTATTTT
CDR3aa: CASSQAALADTQYF

v_gene: TRBV5-5
j_gene: TRBJ2-1
abundance: many
d_gene: .
CDR3nt: TGTGCCAGCAGCTTGTTTGGCCAGGACAATGAGCAGTTCTTC
CDR3aa: CASSLFGQDNEQFF

v_gene: TRBV6-1
j_gene: TRBJ2-3
abundance: .
d_gene: .
CDR3nt: TGTGCCAGCAGTACACGGGAGACAGATACGCAGTATTTT
CDR3aa: CASSTRETDTQYF

v_gene: TRBV12-3/TRBV12-4
j_gene: TRBJ1-1
abundance: .
d_gene: .
CDR3nt: TGTGCCAGCACTTTAGGCCCGCTGGGGAGGGACACTGAAGCTTTCTTT
CDR3aa: CASTLGPLGRDTEAFF

v_gene: TRBV7-8
j_gene: TRBJ2-1
abundance: few
d_gene: TRBD1
CDR3nt: TGTGCCAGCAGCTCCTCGGCGGGACAGGGGGCGCGTGAGCAGTTCTTC
CDR3aa: CASSSSAGQGAREQFF

v_gene: TRBV6-4
j_gene: TRBJ1-1
abundance: many
d_gene: .
CDR3nt: TGTGCCAGCAAGGACTTCGAGGGCGCTGAAGCTTTCTTT
CDR3aa: CASKDFEGAEAFF

v_gene: TRBV7-9
j_gene: TRBJ2-7
abundance: few
d_gene: TRBD1
CDR3nt: TGTGCCAGCAGCTCCGGACAGGGGGGAACCTACGAGCAGTACTTC
CDR3aa: CASSSGQGGTYEQYF

v_gene: TRBV5-5
j_gene: TRBJ2-5
abundance: .
d_gene: .
CDR3nt: TGTGCCAGCAGCTTGGAGGCTCTCAGGGGAGAGACCCAGTACTTC
CDR3aa: CASSLEALRGETQYF

v_gene: TRBV14
j_gene: TRBJ1-4
abundance: few
d_gene: TRBD1
CDR3nt: TGTGCCAGCAGGCGCCGGACAGGGGGTGAAAAACTGTTTTTT
CDR3aa: CASRRRTGGEKLFF

v_gene: TRBV10-3
j_gene: TRBJ2-1
abundance: many
d_gene: .
CDR3nt: TGTGCCATCAGTGGCAGACAGGGAGGGGTTTACAATGAGCAGTTCTTC
CDR3aa: CAISGRQGGVYNEQFF

v_gene: TRBV7-2
j_gene: TRBJ2-3
abundance: .
d_gene: .
CDR3nt: TGTGCCAGCAGCCGGCAGCGAAGCACAGATACGCAGTATTTT
CDR3aa: CASSRQRSTDTQYF

v_gene: TRBV7-6
j_gene: TRBJ2-2
abundance: many
d_gene: .
CDR3nt: TGTGCCAGCAGCCCCGAAGGACGGGGGAACACCGGGGAGCTGTTTTTT
CDR3aa: CASSPEGRGNTGELFF